The subject of this entry is one T cell receptor beta chain. Its antigen is not known. In the source study's methods: In papillary thyroid cancer, a distant-metastasis classifier was built using CDR3 differences across clinicopathological groups. TCRdb redid the clone calls on the PCR reads using MiXCR. TCRdb's processing, not the authors', yielded these V and J calls. The table has roughly 13,000 clones, 29% seen once; the top ten hold approximately 3.8%. The entry originates in a study of metastatic and nonmetastatic thyroid tumors. Study summary: Comparison of repertoires was carried out across blood and tumor or nodule tissue from malignant and benign thyroid patients.

Thyroid surgery was preceded by no treatment in any patient. The ends were cut back, 3 bases at V and 15 bases at J, with 12 bases in the middle. Germline V gene data show CDR1 as LGHDT and CDR2 as YNNKEL (reference sequence). This CDR3 has 11 amino acids. Broader study findings: Reports indicated that malignant thyroid tumors showed significantly higher TCR beta diversity than benign nodules did, in blood and tumor.

This TCR derives from a female donor with papillary thyroid cancer or a benign thyroid nodule (not recorded which). Some clones in this sample may be carry-over from other donors' samples. The V call is TRBV3-1, the J call TRBJ2-1; TRBD1 is a possible D gene (6 bases). The sequenced material came from blood. The CDR3 sequence is CASSHGTNSFF. CDR3 nucleotide sequence: TGTGCCAGCAGCCATGGGACAAACTCGTTCTTC.